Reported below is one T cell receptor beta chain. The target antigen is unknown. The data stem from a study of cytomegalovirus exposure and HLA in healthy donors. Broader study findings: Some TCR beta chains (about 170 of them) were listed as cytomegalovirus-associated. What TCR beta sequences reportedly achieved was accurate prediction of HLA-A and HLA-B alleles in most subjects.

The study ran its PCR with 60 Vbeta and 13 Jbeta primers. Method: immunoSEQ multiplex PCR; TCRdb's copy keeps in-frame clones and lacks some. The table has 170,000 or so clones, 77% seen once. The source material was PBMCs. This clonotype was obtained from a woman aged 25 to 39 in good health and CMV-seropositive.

The CDR3 protein is CASRKPGQGGYEQYF. The CDR3, as DNA: TGTGCCAGCAGGAAACCGGGACAGGGGGGCTACGAGCAGTACTTC. This rearrangement joins TRBV6-6 to TRBJ2-7; 11 bases align to TRBD1. The germline gives CDR1 MNHNY, CDR2 SVGAGI (reference sequence). The CDR3 runs 15 residues. With V trimmed by 6 bases and J by 3 bases, 7 bases remained unmatched.